The T cell receptor beta chain described here comes from a study of blood T cell repertoires in COVID-19. Overall study context: The analysed material was cDNA or gDNA that came from T cells, B-cell-depleted T cells, or PBMCs.

This clone has just a few counts. An end of the junction differs from the germline gene, which may be a read error. Additional DNA sequences in this sample encode the identical CDR3. Authors' processing steps: Estimation of nucleated cell counts relied on the amplification of reference gene primers. Clones were sequenced by immunoSEQ multiplex PCR, and TCRdb holds only the in-frame ones, with some missing. Clonal size and the V and J genes are those of that table, whereas D and trimming came from the DNA. The repertoire holds tens of thousands of clones, with 82% as singletons. The sequenced material came from peripheral blood. This receptor was obtained from a human donor with acute or convalescent COVID-19. The donor label of this sample is uncertain.

The DNA for the CDR3 is TGTGCCAGCAGCTTAGGGGCGAACACTGAAGCTTTCTTT. It codes for CASSLGANTEAFF. V and J are TRBV12-3 or TRBV12-4 and TRBJ1-1; tentatively, D is TRBD1 (5 bases). The length of the CDR3 is 13 residues.